This TCR beta chain was profiled in a study of shared clonotypes between healthy human individuals. The CDR3 has 13 residues. Germline CDR1 and CDR2: KGHSH and LQKENI. The V gene lost 3 bases and the J gene lost 8 bases, with 13 bases spanning the gap. Assay: immunoSEQ multiplex PCR; the TCRdb copy retains only in-frame clones and omits some. The table records some 2,500,000 clones, 93% of them present only once. The gene calls are TRBV18 and TRBJ1-2; D perhaps matches TRBD1 (5 bases). The sequence was collected from a man younger than 35 in good health. Some clones in this sample may be carry-over from other donors' samples. Sequencing was performed on naive CD4+ T cells from PBMCs. Subset: CD45RA+ positively selected. The CDR3 sequence: CASSPTEGEGYTF. The DNA for the CDR3 is TGTGCCAGCTCACCTACAGAAGGGGAGGGCTACACCTTC.